This T cell receptor (beta chain) originates from a study of liver allograft versus peripheral blood T cells. Whole-study context: Recipients' peripheral blood served as the comparator for T cell receptor repertoires in transplanted livers.

V was shortened by 0 bases and J by 2 bases, with 11 bases between the two germline ends. Germline loops: CDR1 MGHRA, CDR2 YSYEKL. This CDR3 contains 16 residues. TCRdb re-called the reads with MiXCR, one entry per CDR3 protein. The profile shows some 7,200 distinct CDR3 sequences, around 15% of them singletons. The rearrangement joins TRBV4-1 to TRBJ2-1, with a possible D match to TRBD1 (7 bases). The clonotype originates from a human patient who had a liver transplant. A share of the T cells may be of graft donor origin. CDR3 coding DNA: TGCGCCAGCAGCCAAGATACCAGGGGGGCCTACAATGAGCAGTTCTTC. Protein sequence: CASSQDTRGAYNEQFF.